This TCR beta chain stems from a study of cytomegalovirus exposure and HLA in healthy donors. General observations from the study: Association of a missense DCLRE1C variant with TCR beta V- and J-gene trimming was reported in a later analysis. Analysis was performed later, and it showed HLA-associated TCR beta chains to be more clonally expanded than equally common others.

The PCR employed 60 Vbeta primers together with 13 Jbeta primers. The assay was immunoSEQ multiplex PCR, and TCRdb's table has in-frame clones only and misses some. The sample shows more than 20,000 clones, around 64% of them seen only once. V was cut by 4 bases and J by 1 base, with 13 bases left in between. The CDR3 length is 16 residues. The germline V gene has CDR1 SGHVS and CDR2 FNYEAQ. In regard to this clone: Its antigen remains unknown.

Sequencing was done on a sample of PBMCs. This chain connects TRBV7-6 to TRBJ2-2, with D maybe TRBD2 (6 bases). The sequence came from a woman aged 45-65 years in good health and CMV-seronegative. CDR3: CASSSRLVGNTGELFF. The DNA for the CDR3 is TGTGCCAGCAGCTCTCGACTAGTCGGGAACACCGGGGAGCTGTTTTTT.